Here is one TCR beta chain with its context. V shed 6 bases and J shed 0 bases, with 21 bases lying between them. Germline loops: CDR1 DFQATT, CDR2 SNEGSKA (reference sequence). The CDR3 extends over 17 amino acids. This record belongs to a study of early T cells in non-severe SARS-CoV-2 infection. TCRdb recomputed calls from the 5' RACE reads with MiXCR, one row per CDR3 protein. The sample holds 97,000 or so distinct CDR3 sequences, roughly 13% seen once. The sample consisted of whole blood. The TCR was taken from an adult who was a healthcare worker with PCR-confirmed SARS-CoV-2 infection or an uninfected control (not recorded which). The chain is built from TRBV20-1 and TRBJ2-4; D tentatively reads TRBD1 or TRBD2 (7 bases each). CDR3 amino acids: CSATRGRESEAKNIQYF. The CDR3 region has the DNA TGCAGTGCCACTAGGGGGCGGGAGTCTGAAGCCAAAAACATTCAGTACTTC.